The rows below give T cell receptor beta chains drawn from one sample of a study of T-cell reconstitution after alpha-beta-depleted transplantation in children. TCRdb re-called the PCR reads through MiXCR, storing one row per CDR3 protein. The sample has hundreds of thousands of distinct CDR3 sequences; 13% are singletons. The sample consisted of PBMCs, mostly from graft donor cells, taken 360 days after TCRalphabeta/CD19-depleted stem cell transplant. These receptors were collected from a male patient between 5 and 17 years old who had a stem cell transplant for acute myeloid leukemia, so the T cells may come from the graft donor. The CDR3 runs from the conserved cysteine through the conserved F or W. A D gene is named only where the DNA matches it firmly. A row's size may be missing; if present it is once, few, many or a size class.

J gene	clone size	V gene	D gene	CDR3 DNA	CDR3 protein
TRBJ1-6	few	TRBV7-2	TRBD1	TGTGCCAGCAGCTCGGAACAGGGGTTCGGTTCACCCCTCCACTTT	CASSSEQGFGSPLHF
TRBJ2-3	few	TRBV30	TRBD1	TGTGCCTGGAGTAGGCGGACAGGGGGGACAGATACGCAGTATTTT	CAWSRRTGGTDTQYF
TRBJ2-7	.	TRBV4-3	.	TGCGCCAGCAGCCAAGAAACGGAGAGATGGGACGAGCAGTACTTC	CASSQETERWDEQYF
TRBJ2-3	few	TRBV7-3	.	TGTGCCAGCAGCTTAAGGGCTGCCAGAGACACAGATACGCAGTATTTT	CASSLRAARDTDTQYF
TRBJ2-1	many	TRBV5-4	TRBD2	TGTGCCAGCAGCTTGGCGGGACTAGCGGGAGTCAAGGATGAGCAGTTCTTC	CASSLAGLAGVKDEQFF
TRBJ2-2	.	TRBV11-2	TRBD2	TGTGCCAGCAGCTCGACCCGACTAGCGGGAGTTTGGCAGGACGGGGAGCTGTTTTTT	CASSSTRLAGVWQDGELFF
TRBJ2-3	many	TRBV7-9	.	TGTGCCAGCAGCTTAGGCTGGGGTCCGACAGATACGCAGTATTTT	CASSLGWGPTDTQYF
TRBJ2-7	.	TRBV9	TRBD2	TGTGCCAGCAGCGTAGGGGGACTAGCGGGAGAGAGCTACGAGCAGTACTTC	CASSVGGLAGESYEQYF
TRBJ2-3	few	TRBV28	.	TGTGCCAGCACCCTCGTGAGGAGTTACACAGATACGCAGTATTTT	CASTLVRSYTDTQYF
TRBJ1-1	many	TRBV29-1	.	TGCAGCGCACAGAACACTGAAGCTTTCTTT	CSAQNTEAFF
TRBJ2-1	.	TRBV18	TRBD1	TGTGCCAGCTCACCACCTAGGGGACAGGGATACTACAATGAGCAGTTCTTC	CASSPPRGQGYYNEQFF
TRBJ2-1	few	TRBV11-2	TRBD2	TGTGCCAGCAGCCTCCGACTAGCGGGAGGGCCCTCAAGGTCCCATGAGCAGTTCTTC	CASSLRLAGGPSRSHEQFF
TRBJ2-5	.	TRBV30	TRBD2	TGTGCCTGGAGTGTACAGGCGTCTAGCGGAGAGACCCAGTACTTC	CAWSVQASSGETQYF
TRBJ2-2	.	TRBV12-3/TRBV12-4	.	TGTGCCTTCTCGTTATTCGCCCGTGGGGGTCACGCTTTCACCGGGGAGCTGTTTTTT	CAFSLFARGGHAFTGELFF
TRBJ2-5	few	TRBV7-2	.	TGTGCCAGCAGCTTTTGGTCTGGGGGAAGAGGAGAGACCCAGTACTTC	CASSFWSGGRGETQYF
TRBJ2-5	few	TRBV6-1	.	TGTGCCAGCAGTCCCCCCGCAGGCAGTACGAAAGAGACCCAGTACTTC	CASSPPAGSTKETQYF
TRBJ2-7	many	TRBV29-1	TRBD1	TGCAGCGTTGCCTTCGGGACAGGGTCCTACGAGCAGTACTTC	CSVAFGTGSYEQYF
TRBJ2-1	few	TRBV27	TRBD2	TGTGCCAGCAGTTTACCCCCTAGCGGGAGAGATGAGCAGTTCTTC	CASSLPPSGRDEQFF
TRBJ2-7	few	TRBV27	.	TGTGCCAGCAGTGCAGGGGGCGGGAGCTCCTACGAGCAGTACTTC	CASSAGGGSSYEQYF
TRBJ2-1	few	TRBV6-4	TRBD2	TGTGCCAGCAGTGTCCTAGCGGGAGTAACCTACAATGAGCAGTTCTTC	CASSVLAGVTYNEQFF
TRBJ2-1	few	TRBV28	.	TGTGCCAGCAGTGCGGATCTTTCGTCCTACAATGAGCAGTTCTTC	CASSADLSSYNEQFF
TRBJ2-3	few	TRBV15	.	TGTGCCACCAGCAGGGCTCCATTCGTAGGGGCCGAGGATACGCAGTATTTT	CATSRAPFVGAEDTQYF
TRBJ2-7	few	TRBV6-2/TRBV6-3	.	TGTGCCAGCACCTTACCGACACCGAGGAACGAGCAGTACTTC	CASTLPTPRNEQYF
TRBJ1-2	.	TRBV4-1	.	TGCGCCAGCAGCCAAAGCTGGGAACTCAACTATGGCTACACCTTC	CASSQSWELNYGYTF
TRBJ2-7	few	TRBV14	TRBD2	TGTGCCAGCAGCCAAGATCGAACCGGGACTAGAAGATCCTACGAGCAGTACTTC	CASSQDRTGTRRSYEQYF
TRBJ2-1	many	TRBV6-1	.	TGTGCCAGCAGTCGGGACTCCCTAAATGAGCAGTTCTTC	CASSRDSLNEQFF
TRBJ2-7	many	TRBV20-1	.	TGCAGTGCTAGACCGGGCGCAGGTTTTTCCTACGAGCAGTACTTC	CSARPGAGFSYEQYF
TRBJ1-1	few	TRBV28	.	TGTGCCAGCAGTTTCCCTCCAAGCTTTGAAGCTTTCTTT	CASSFPPSFEAFF
TRBJ2-7	few	TRBV29-1	.	TGCAGCGTTGAGGCAGGGGCCCCGTGGGCCTACGAGCAGTACTTC	CSVEAGAPWAYEQYF
TRBJ2-5	many	TRBV5-1	TRBD2	TGCGCCAGCAGCTCGGGACTAGCGGTTCAAGAGACCCAGTACTTC	CASSSGLAVQETQYF
TRBJ2-7	few	TRBV19	.	TGTGCCAGTAGTATCCCCAGGGCCGAGCAGTACTTC	CASSIPRAEQYF
TRBJ1-2	few	TRBV20-1	.	TGCAGTGCTAGAGGAACAGGGATGAACTATGGCTACACCTTC	CSARGTGMNYGYTF
TRBJ2-3	.	TRBV4-3	TRBD2	TGCGCCAGCAGCCACCTACTAGCGGGCACAGATACGCAGTATTTT	CASSHLLAGTDTQYF
TRBJ2-7	.	TRBV5-1	.	TGCGCCAGCAGCCGCCGCGGCGCCTTATGGGAGCAGTACTTC	CASSRRGALWEQYF
TRBJ2-3	few	TRBV4-3	.	TGCGCCAGCAGCCAAAGGAGGGGTTCCAGCACAGATACGCAGTATTTT	CASSQRRGSSTDTQYF
TRBJ2-1	few	TRBV2	.	TGTGCCAGCAGTGAACCGGGACTCCCCCGCAGTGAGCAGTTCTTC	CASSEPGLPRSEQFF
TRBJ2-3	many	TRBV6-1	TRBD2	TGTGCCAGCGCACTAGCGGGAGGGCCTGCAGATACGCAGTATTTT	CASALAGGPADTQYF
TRBJ2-2	.	TRBV12-5	.	TGTGCTAGTGGTCCCATGGGCACCGGGGAGCTGTTTTTT	CASGPMGTGELFF
TRBJ2-1	.	TRBV11-3	.	TGTGCCAGCAGCCTAGGCCCGGGCCTCTACAATGAGCAGTTCTTC	CASSLGPGLYNEQFF
TRBJ2-6	few	TRBV5-1	.	TGCGCCAGCAGTCCCCAACAGGGGGCCAACGTCCTGACTTTC	CASSPQQGANVLTF
TRBJ2-7	many	TRBV29-1	TRBD1	TGCAGCGCCAGCAAGGGACAGGGGCAACAGCAGTACTTC	CSASKGQGQQQYF
TRBJ2-3	few	TRBV7-2	TRBD2	TGTGCCAGCAGCTCTGGGACTAGCGGGAGGGCCTTAGATACGCAGTATTTT	CASSSGTSGRALDTQYF
TRBJ1-4	.	TRBV5-1	.	TGCGCCAGCACTGAATCTCACCCCCAAAATGAAAAACTGTTTTTT	CASTESHPQNEKLFF
TRBJ2-7	many	TRBV7-2	TRBD2	TGTGCCAGCAGCAAGGGGACTAGCGCCACCTACGAGCAGTACTTC	CASSKGTSATYEQYF
TRBJ2-7	many	TRBV21-1	.	TGTGCCAGGGACATCCCCTACGAGCAGTACTTC	CARDIPYEQYF
TRBJ1-2	.	TRBV18	.	TGTGCCAGCTCACCGGGGGCGGACTATGGCTACACCTTC	CASSPGADYGYTF
TRBJ2-3	.	TRBV18	.	TGTGCCAGCTCACCCTTCGGGGGAATGAATACAGATACGCAGTATTTT	CASSPFGGMNTDTQYF
TRBJ2-2	many	TRBV7-6	.	TGTGCCAGCGGACGACTAGAGATCATCGCCGGGGAGCTGTTTTTT	CASGRLEIIAGELFF